This entry is about one TCR beta chain. Its antigen remains unidentified. These data are taken from a study of cytomegalovirus exposure and HLA in healthy donors. Germline V CDR1 and CDR2: SGDLS, YYNGEE. Trimming left V 3 bases short and J 5 bases short, with 16 bases between. The CDR3 has 15 residues. Points from the study as a whole: Several V segments, TRBV6-2 and TRBV6-3 among them, could not be told apart and were dropped.

It was with 60 Vbeta and 13 Jbeta primers that the PCR ran. Libraries were prepared by immunoSEQ multiplex PCR; TCRdb keeps only in-frame clonotypes and omits some of them. Of approximately 100,000 clones in the sample, roughly 80% are singletons; the top ten hold roughly 1.6%. Specimen: PBMCs. The chain employs TRBV9 and TRBJ2-3; D is uncertain. This clonotype originated in a man between 50 and 59 years old in good health and CMV-seronegative. CDR3 sequence: CASSAGAVNGDTQYF. CDR3 nucleotide sequence: TGTGCCAGCAGCGCCGGAGCAGTGAATGGAGATACGCAGTATTTT.